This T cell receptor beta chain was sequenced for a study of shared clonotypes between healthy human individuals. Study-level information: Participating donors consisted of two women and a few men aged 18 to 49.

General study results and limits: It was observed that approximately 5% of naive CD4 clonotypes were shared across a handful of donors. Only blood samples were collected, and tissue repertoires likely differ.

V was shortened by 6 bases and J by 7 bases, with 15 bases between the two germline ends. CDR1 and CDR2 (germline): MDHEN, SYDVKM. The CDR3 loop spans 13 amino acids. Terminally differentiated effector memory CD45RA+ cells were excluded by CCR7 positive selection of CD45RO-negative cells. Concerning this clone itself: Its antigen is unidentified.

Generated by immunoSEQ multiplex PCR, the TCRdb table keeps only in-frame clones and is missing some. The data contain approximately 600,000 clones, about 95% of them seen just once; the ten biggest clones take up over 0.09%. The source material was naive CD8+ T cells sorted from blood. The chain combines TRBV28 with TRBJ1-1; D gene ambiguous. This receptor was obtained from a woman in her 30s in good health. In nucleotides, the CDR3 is TGTGCCAGCAGCTCAATTTTAGGGTTTGAAGCTTTCTTT. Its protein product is CASSSILGFEAFF.